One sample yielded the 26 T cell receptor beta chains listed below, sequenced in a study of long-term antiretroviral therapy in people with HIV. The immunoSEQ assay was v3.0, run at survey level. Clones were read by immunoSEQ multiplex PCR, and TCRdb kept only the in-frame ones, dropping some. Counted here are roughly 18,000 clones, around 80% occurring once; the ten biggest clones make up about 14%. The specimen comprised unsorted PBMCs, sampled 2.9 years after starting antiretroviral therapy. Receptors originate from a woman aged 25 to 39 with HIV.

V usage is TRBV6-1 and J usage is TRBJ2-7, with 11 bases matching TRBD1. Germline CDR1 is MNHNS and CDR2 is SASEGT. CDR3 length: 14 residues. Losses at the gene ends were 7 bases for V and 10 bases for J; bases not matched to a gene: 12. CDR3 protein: CASTFGTGGFGQYF. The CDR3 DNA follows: TGTGCCAGCACATTTGGGACAGGGGGTTTTGGACAGTACTTC.

The CDR3 reads CASGSIVGPGTVYEQYF. Written as DNA, the CDR3 is TGTGCTAGTGGTAGTATAGTCGGCCCCGGGACCGTGTACGAGCAGTACTTC. This sequence joins TRBV12-5 and TRBJ2-7; possibly TRBD1 or TRBD2 for D (5 bases each). The CDR3 runs to 17 residues. The germline CDR1 and CDR2 sequences are LGHNT and FRNRAP. V lost 5 bases and J lost 4, with 24 bases in between.

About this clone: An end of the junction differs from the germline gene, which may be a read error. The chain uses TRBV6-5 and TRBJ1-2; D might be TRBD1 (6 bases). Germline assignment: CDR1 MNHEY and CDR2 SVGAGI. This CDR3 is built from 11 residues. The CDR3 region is CASSYGGLVVF. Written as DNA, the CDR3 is TGTGCCAGCAGTTACGGGGGCCTAGTAGTCTTC.

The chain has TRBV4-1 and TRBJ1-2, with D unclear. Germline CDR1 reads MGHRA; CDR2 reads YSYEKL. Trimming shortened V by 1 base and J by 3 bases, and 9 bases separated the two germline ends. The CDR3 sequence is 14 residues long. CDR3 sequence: CASSQGSGDYGYTF. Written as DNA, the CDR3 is TGCGCCAGCAGCCAAGGTAGTGGTGACTATGGCTACACCTTC.

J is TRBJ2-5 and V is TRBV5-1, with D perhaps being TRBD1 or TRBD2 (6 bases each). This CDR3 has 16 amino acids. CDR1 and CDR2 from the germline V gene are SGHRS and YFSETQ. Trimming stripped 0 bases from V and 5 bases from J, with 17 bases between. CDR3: CASSLDGLGGRETQYF. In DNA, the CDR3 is TGCGCCAGCAGCTTGGATGGTTTGGGGGGCCGGGAGACCCAGTACTTC.

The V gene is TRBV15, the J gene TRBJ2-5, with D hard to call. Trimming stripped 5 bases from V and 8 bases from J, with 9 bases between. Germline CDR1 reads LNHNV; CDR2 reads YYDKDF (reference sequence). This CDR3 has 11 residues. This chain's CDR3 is CATSPPNTQYF. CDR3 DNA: TGTGCCACCAGCCCCCCGAATACCCAGTACTTC.

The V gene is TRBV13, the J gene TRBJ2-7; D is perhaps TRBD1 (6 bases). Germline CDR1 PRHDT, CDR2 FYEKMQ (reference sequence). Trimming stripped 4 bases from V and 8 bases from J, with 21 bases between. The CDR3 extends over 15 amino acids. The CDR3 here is CASSSKKDSPFKQYV. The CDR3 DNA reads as TGTGCCAGCAGCTCAAAGAAGGACAGCCCTTTCAAGCAGTACGTC.

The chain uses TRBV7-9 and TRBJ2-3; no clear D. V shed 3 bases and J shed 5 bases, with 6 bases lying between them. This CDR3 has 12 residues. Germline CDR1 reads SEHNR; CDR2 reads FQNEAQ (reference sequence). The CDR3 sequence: CASSLAVDTQYF. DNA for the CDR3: TGTGCCAGCAGCTTGGCTGTAGATACGCAGTATTTT.

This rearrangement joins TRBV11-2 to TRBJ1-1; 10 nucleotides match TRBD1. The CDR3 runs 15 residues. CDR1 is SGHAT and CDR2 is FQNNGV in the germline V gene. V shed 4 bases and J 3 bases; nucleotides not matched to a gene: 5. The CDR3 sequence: CASSSLDRGDTEAFF. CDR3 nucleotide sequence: TGTGCCAGCAGCTCCCTGGACAGGGGGGACACTGAAGCTTTCTTT.

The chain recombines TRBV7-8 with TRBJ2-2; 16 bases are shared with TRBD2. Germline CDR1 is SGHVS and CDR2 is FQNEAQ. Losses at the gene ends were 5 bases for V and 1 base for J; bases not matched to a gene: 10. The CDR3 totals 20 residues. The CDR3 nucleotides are TGTGCCAGCAGCCCTCGGACGGGACTAGCGGGGGGGAAGAACACCGGGGAGCTGTTTTTT. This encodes CASSPRTGLAGGKNTGELFF.

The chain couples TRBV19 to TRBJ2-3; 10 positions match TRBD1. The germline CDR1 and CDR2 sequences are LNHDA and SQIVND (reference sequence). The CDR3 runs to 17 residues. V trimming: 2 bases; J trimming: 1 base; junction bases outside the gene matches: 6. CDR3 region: CASSILAGTGGTDTQYF. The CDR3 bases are TGTGCCAGTAGTATACTTGCCGGGACAGGGGGCACAGATACGCAGTATTTT.

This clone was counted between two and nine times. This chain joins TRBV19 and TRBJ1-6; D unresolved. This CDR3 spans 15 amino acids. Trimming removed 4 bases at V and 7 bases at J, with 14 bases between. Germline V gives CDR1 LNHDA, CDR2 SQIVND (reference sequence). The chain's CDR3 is CASSTRERRNSPLHF. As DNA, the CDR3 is TGTGCCAGTAGTACCCGGGAGAGGAGGAATTCACCCCTCCACTTT.

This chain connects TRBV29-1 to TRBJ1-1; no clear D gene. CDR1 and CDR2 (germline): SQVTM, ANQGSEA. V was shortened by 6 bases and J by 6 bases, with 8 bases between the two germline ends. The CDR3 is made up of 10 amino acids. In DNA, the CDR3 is TGCAGCGTGGAGGTGGCTGAAGCTTTCTTT. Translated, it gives CSVEVAEAFF.

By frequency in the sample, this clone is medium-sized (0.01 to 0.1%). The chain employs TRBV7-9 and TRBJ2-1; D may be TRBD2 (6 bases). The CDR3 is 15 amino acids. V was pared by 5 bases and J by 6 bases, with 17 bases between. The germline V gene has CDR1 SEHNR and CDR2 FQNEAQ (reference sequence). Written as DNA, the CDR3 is TGTGCCAGCAGCATCACCGGGACTTACTCCAATGAGCAGTTCTTC. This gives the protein CASSITGTYSNEQFF.

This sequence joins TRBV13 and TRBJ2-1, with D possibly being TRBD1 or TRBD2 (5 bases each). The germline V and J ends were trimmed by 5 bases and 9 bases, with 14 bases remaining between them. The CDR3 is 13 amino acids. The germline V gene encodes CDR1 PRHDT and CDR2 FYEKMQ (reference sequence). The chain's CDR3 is CASSHRKGSEQFF. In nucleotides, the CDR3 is TGTGCCAGCAGCCATCGGAAGGGGAGTGAGCAGTTCTTC.

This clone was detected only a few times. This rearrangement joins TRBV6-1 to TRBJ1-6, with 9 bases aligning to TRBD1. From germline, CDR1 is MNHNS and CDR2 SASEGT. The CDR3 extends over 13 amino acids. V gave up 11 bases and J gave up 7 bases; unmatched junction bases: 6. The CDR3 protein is CAGRDRENSPLHF. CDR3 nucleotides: TGTGCCGGAAGGGACAGGGAGAATTCACCCCTCCACTTT.

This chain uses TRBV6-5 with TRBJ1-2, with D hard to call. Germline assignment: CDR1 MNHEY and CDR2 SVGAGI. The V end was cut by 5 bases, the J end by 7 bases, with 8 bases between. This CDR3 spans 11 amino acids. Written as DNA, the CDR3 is TGTGCCAGCAGTACCCGATTTGGCTACACCTTC. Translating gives CASSTRFGYTF.

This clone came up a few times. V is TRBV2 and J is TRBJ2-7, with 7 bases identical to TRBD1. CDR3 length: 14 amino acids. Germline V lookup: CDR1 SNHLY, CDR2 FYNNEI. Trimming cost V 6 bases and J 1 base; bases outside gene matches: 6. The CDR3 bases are TGTGCCAGCAGACGGGACAGCCAGTCCTACGAGCAGTACTTC. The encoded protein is CASRRDSQSYEQYF.

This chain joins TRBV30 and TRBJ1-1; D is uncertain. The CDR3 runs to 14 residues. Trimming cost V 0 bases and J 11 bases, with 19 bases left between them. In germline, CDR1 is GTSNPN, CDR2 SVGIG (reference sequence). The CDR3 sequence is CAWSVHRRRREAFF. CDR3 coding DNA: TGTGCCTGGAGTGTACATAGGAGGCGGCGGGAGGCTTTCTTT.

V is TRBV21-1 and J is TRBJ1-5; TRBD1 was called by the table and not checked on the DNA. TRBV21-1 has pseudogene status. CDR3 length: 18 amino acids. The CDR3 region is CASSKFGLGRPSNQPQHF. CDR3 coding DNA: TGTGCCAGCAGCAAATTTGGTCTTGGCAGGCCCAGCAATCAGCCCCAGCATTTT.

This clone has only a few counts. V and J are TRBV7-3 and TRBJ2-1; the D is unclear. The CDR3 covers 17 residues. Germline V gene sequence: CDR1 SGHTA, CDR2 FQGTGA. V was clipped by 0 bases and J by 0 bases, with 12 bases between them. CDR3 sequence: CASSLTRSRNSYNEQFF. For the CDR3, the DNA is TGTGCCAGCAGCTTAACTCGGAGCAGAAACTCCTACAATGAGCAGTTCTTC.

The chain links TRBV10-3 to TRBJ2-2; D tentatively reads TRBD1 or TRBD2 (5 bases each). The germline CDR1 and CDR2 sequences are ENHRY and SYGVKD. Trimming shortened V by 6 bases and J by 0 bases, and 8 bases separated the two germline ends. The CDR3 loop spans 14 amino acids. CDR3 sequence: CAIRGTANTGELFF. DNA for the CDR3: TGTGCCATCAGAGGGACGGCGAACACCGGGGAGCTGTTTTTT.

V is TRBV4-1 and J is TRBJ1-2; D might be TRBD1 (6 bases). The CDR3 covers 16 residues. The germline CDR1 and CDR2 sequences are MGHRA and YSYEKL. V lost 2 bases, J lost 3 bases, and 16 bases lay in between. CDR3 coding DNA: TGCGCCAGCAGCCAACCCATCGGGGGGGGCGACTATGGCTACACCTTC. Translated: CASSQPIGGGDYGYTF.

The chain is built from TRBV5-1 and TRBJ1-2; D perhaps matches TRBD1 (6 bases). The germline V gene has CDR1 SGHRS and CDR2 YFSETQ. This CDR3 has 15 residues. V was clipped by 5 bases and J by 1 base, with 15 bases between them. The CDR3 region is CASRDYRDNNYGYTF. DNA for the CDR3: TGCGCCAGCAGAGATTACCGGGACAATAACTATGGCTACACCTTC.

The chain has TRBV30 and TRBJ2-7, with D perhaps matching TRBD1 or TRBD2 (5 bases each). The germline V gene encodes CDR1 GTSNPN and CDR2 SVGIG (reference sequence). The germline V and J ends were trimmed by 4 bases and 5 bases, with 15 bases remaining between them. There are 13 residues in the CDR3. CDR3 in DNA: TGTGCCTGGACGGGGCAGCCCGGCGACGAGCAGTACTTC. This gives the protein CAWTGQPGDEQYF.

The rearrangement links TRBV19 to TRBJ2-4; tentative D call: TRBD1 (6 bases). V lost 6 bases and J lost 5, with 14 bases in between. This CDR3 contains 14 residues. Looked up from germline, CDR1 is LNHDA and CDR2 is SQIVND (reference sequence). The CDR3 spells CASRGRTEQNIQYF. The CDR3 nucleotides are TGTGCCAGTAGGGGAAGGACAGAGCAAAACATTCAGTACTTC.